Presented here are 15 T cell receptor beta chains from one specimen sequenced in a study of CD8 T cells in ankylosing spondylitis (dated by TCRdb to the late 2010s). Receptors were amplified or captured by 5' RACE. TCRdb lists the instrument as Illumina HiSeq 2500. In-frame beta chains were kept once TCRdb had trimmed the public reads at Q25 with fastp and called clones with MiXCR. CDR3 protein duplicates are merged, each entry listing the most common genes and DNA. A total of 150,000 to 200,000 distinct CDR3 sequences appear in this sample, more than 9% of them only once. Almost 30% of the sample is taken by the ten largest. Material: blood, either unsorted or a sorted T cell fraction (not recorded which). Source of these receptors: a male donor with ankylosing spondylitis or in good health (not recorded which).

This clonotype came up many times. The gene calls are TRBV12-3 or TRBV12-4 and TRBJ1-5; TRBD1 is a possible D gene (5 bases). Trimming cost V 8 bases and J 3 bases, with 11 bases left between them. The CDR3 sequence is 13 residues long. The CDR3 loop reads CASGRQINQPQHF. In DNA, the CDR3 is TGTGCCAGCGGGCGACAGATCAATCAGCCCCAGCATTTT.

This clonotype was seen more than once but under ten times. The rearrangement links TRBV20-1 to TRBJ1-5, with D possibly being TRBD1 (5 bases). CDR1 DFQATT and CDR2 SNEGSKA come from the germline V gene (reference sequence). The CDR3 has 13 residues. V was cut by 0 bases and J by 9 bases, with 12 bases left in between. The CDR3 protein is CSARDTGGRPQHF. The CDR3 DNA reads TGCAGTGCTAGAGATACAGGAGGAAGGCCCCAGCATTTT.

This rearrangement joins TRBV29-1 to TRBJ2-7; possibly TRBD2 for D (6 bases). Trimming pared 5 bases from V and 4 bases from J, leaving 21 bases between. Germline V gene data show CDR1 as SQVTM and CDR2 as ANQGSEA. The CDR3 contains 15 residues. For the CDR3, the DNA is TGCAGCGTTCTGAATAGCGGAAATCCACAGTACGAGCAGTACTTC. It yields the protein CSVLNSGNPQYEQYF.

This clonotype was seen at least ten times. CDR3 DNA sequence: TGTGCCACCAGCAGAGATAAAGTCAGCAATGAGCAGTTCTTC. Translation gives CATSRDKVSNEQFF. The rearrangement uses TRBV15 and TRBJ2-1, with D uncertain. Germline CDR1 reads LNHNV; CDR2 reads YYDKDF (reference sequence). CDR3 length: 14 residues. V lost 0 bases and J 6 bases, leaving 9 bases between the germline ends.

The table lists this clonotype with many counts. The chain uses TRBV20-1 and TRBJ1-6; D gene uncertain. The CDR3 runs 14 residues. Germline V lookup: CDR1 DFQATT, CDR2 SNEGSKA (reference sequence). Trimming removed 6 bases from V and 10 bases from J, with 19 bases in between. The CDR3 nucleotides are TGCAGTGCCAACACAGTGCCTCCGGGCTCACCCCTCCACTTT. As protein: CSANTVPPGSPLHF.

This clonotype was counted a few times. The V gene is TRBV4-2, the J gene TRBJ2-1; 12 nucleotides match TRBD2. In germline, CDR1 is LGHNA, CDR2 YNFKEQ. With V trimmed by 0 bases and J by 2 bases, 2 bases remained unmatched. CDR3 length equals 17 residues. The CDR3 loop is CASSQEGLAGPYNEQFF. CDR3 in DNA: TGTGCCAGCAGCCAAGAGGGACTAGCGGGTCCCTACAATGAGCAGTTCTTC.

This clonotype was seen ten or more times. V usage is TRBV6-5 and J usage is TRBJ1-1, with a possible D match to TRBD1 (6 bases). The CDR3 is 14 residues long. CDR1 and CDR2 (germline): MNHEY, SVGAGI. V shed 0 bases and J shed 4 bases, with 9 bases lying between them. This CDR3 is CASSYSQGSTEAFF. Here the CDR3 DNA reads TGTGCCAGCAGTTACTCGCAGGGGAGCACTGAAGCTTTCTTT.

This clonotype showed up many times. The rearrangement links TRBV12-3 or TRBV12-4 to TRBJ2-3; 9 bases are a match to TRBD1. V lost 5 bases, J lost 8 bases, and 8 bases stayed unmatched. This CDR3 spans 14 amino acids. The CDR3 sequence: CASSPTGGWGTQYF. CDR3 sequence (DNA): TGTGCCAGCAGTCCAACAGGGGGCTGGGGTACGCAGTATTTT.

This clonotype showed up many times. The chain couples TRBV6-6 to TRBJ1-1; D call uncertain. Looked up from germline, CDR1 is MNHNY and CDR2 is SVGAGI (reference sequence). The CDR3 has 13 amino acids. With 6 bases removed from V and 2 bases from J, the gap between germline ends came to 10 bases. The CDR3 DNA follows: TGTGCCAGCAGACAGACTTCAAACACTGAAGCTTTCTTT. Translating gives CASRQTSNTEAFF.

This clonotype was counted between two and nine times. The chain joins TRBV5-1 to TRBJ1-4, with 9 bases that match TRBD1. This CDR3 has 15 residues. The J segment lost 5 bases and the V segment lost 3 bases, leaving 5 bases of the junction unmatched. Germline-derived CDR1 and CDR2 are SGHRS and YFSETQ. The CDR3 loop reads CASSWGTGTNEKLFF. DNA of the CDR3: TGCGCCAGCAGCTGGGGGACAGGGACGAATGAAAAACTGTTTTTT. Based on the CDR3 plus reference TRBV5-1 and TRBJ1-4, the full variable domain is KAGVTQTPRYLIKTRGQQVTLSCSPISGHRSVSWYQQTPGQGLQFLFEYFSETQRNKGNFPGRFSGRQFSNSRSEMNVSTLELGDSALYLCASSWGTGTNEKLFFGSGTQLSVL.

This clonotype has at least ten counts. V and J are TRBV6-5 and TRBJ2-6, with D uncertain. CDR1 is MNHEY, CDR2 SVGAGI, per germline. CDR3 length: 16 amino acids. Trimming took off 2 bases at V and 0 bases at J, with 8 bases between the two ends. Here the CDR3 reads CASSYVQPSGANVLTF. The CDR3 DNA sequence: TGTGCCAGCAGTTACGTACAGCCCTCTGGGGCCAACGTCCTGACTTTC.

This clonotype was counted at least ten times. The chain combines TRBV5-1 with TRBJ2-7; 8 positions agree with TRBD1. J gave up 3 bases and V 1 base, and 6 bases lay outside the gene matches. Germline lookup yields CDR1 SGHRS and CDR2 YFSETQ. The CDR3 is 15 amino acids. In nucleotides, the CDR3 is TGCGCCAGCAGCTTGTCTAGGACAGGGTACTACGAGCAGTACTTC. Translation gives CASSLSRTGYYEQYF.

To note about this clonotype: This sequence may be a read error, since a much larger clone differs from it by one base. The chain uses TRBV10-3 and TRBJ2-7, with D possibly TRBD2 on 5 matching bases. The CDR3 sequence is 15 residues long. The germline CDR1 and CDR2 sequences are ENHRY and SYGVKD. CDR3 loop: CATSEGVRVSYEQYF. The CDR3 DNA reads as TGTGCCACCAGTGAGGGTGTGAGGGTTTCCTACGAGCAGTACTTC.

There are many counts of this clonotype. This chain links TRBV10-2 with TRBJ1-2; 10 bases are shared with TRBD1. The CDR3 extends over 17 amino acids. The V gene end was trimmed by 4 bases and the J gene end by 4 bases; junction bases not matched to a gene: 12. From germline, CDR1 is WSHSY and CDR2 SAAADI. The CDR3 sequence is CASSGDRGPPTSYGYTF. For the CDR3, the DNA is TGCGCCAGCAGTGGGGACAGGGGCCCTCCTACCTCCTATGGCTACACCTTC.

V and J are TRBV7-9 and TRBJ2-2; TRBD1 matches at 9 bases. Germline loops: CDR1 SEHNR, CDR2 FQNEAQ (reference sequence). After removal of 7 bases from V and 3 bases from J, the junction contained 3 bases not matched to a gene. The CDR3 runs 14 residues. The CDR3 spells CASNRDRDTGELFF. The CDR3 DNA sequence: TGTGCCAGCAACAGGGACAGGGACACCGGGGAGCTGTTTTTT.